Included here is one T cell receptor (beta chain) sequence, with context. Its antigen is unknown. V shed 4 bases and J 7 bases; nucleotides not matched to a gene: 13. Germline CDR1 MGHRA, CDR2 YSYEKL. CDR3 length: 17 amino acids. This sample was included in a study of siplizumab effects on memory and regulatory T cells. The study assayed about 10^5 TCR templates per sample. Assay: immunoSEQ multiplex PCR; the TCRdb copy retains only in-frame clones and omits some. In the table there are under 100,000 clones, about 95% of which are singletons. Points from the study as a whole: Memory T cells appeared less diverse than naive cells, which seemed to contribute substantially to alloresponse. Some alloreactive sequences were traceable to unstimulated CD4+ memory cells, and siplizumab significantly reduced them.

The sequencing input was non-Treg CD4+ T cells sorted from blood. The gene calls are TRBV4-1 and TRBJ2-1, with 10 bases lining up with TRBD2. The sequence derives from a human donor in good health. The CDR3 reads CASSPKLAGLALNEQFF. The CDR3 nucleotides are TGCGCCAGCAGCCCTAAACTAGCGGGACTAGCGTTGAATGAGCAGTTCTTC.